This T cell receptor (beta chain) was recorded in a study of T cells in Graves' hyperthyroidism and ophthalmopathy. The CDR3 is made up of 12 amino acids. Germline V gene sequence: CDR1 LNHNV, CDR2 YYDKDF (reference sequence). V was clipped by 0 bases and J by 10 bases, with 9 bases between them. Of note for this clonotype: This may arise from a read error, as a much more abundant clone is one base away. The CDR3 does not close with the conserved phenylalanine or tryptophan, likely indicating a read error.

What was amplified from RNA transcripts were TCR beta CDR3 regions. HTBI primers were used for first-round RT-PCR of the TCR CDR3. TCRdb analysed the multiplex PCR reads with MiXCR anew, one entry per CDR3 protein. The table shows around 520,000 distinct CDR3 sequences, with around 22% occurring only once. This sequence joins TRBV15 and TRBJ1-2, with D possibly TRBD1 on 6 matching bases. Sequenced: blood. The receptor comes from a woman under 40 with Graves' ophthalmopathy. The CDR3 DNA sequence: TGTGCCACCAGCAGAGATGGGGGGCTCTACACCGTC. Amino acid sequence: CATSRDGGLYTV.